One sample yielded the 22 T cell receptor beta chains listed below, sequenced in a study of T cells after yellow fever vaccination. Each CDR3 protein is one row after TCRdb ran MiXCR on the 5' RACE reads. Among approximately 300,000 distinct CDR3 sequences listed, around 6.8% were seen once. Sequences were derived from PBMCs, sampled 45 days after the first yellow fever vaccination. These receptors all stem from a man aged 18 to 30 who received the YFV17D yellow fever vaccine.

The genes are TRBV29-1 and TRBJ2-5; 9 bases line up with TRBD1. Germline V gene lookup returns CDR1 SQVTM and CDR2 ANQGSEA. CDR3 size: 17 residues. After removal of 2 bases from V and 2 bases from J, the junction contained 12 bases not matched to a gene. The CDR3 bases are TGCAGCGTTGAATGGTCCTTTGGGACAGGGCGACAAGAGACCCAGTACTTC. It translates to CSVEWSFGTGRQETQYF. Combining the CDR3 with reference TRBV29-1 and TRBJ2-5 gives the whole variable domain SAVISQKPSRDICQRGTSLTIQCQVDSQVTMMFWYRQQPGQSLTLIATANQGSEATYESGFVIDKFPISRPNLTFSTLTVSNMSPEDSSIYLCSVEWSFGTGRQETQYFGPGTRLLVL.

In its sample, this clonotype was seen many times. The chain carries TRBV20-1 and TRBJ1-4; maybe TRBD1 (5 bases). From germline, CDR1 is DFQATT and CDR2 SNEGSKA (reference sequence). The length of the CDR3 is 14 residues. Between the trimmed V and J ends, which lost 6 bases and 6 bases, there was a span of 17 bases. CDR3 in DNA: TGCAGTGCCGTTAGGACGGGGCAGGATGAAAAACTGTTTTTT. This translates into CSAVRTGQDEKLFF.

The chain uses TRBV7-3 and TRBJ2-7; 11 bases match TRBD1. V gave up 2 bases and J gave up 6 bases; unmatched junction bases: 9. The CDR3 totals 16 residues. The germline gives CDR1 SGHTA, CDR2 FQGTGA. CDR3 DNA sequence: TGTGCCAGCAGCTTACCCGGGACAGGGGGTTTCAGCGAGCAGTACGTC. Protein sequence: CASSLPGTGGFSEQYV.

This clonotype was observed a few times. The rearrangement links TRBV3-1 to TRBJ1-1, with 8 bases matching TRBD1. Trimming cost V 2 bases and J 6 bases; bases outside gene matches: 8. Germline CDR1 LGHDT, CDR2 YNNKEL (reference sequence). CDR3 size: 15 residues. CDR3 amino acids: CASSQSPDRGAEAFF. As DNA, the CDR3 is TGTGCCAGCAGCCAAAGCCCAGACAGGGGCGCTGAAGCTTTCTTT.

This clonotype was detected only a few times. The V call is TRBV12-3 or TRBV12-4, the J call TRBJ1-6, with 7 bases identical to TRBD1. The CDR3 has 16 amino acids. V was pared by 3 bases and J by 7 bases, with 9 bases of the junction left unmatched. The CDR3: CASSLIRGNYNSPLHF. The DNA of the CDR3 is TGTGCCAGCAGTTTGATCAGGGGGAACTACAATTCACCCCTCCACTTT.

The gene calls are TRBV20-1 and TRBJ2-3; the D call may be TRBD1 or TRBD2 (5 bases each). The CDR3 runs 11 residues. Per germline, CDR1 DFQATT and CDR2 SNEGSKA (reference sequence). Trimming left V 5 bases short and J 6 bases short, with 9 bases between. The CDR3 DNA sequence: TGCAGTGCTCGGTGGGGGGATACGCAGTATTTT. Translating it yields CSARWGDTQYF.

V usage is TRBV7-3 and J usage is TRBJ2-5; perhaps TRBD2 as D (7 bases). CDR3 length equals 13 residues. V lost 4 bases to trimming and J lost 4 bases, with 10 bases between them. Germline loops: CDR1 SGHTA, CDR2 FQGTGA. In nucleotides, the CDR3 is TGTGCCAGCAGCTACAGGGAGGGAGAGACCCAGTACTTC. Translation: CASSYREGETQYF.

This clonotype was observed a few times. The chain employs TRBV12-3 or TRBV12-4 and TRBJ2-2, with 7 bases fitting TRBD1. The CDR3 totals 15 residues. Trimming at V came to 6 bases and at J to 1 base, leaving 5 bases not matched to a gene. CDR3 sequence reads: CASSPTGVNTGELFF. The CDR3 DNA sequence: TGTGCCAGCAGCCCCACAGGGGTGAACACCGGGGAGCTGTTTTTT.

This clonotype was detected ten times or more. This sequence joins TRBV29-1 and TRBJ2-7; D call uncertain. Germline CDR1 reads SQVTM; CDR2 reads ANQGSEA. The CDR3 extends over 9 amino acids. Deletions cut 3 bases from V and 7 bases from J, with 4 bases between. CDR3 DNA: TGCAGCGTTGATGGGGAGCAGTACGTC. Its translation: CSVDGEQYV.

This clonotype was observed at least ten times. The V call is TRBV5-1, the J call TRBJ2-5, with D unresolved. From germline, CDR1 is SGHRS and CDR2 YFSETQ. V lost 1 base and J lost 1, with 8 bases in between. There are 14 residues in the CDR3. The DNA of the CDR3 is TGCGCCAGCAGCTTGTTCTACAGCCAAGAGACCCAGTACTTC. It encodes CASSLFYSQETQYF.

This clonotype was seen ten or more times. The V call is TRBV25-1, the J call TRBJ2-1, with 7 bases matching TRBD2. The CDR3 extends over 15 amino acids. Germline-derived CDR1 and CDR2 are MGHDK and SYGVNS. The V segment lost 5 bases and the J segment 4 bases; nucleotides outside the gene matches: 8. The CDR3 loop reads CASSWGGSLYNEQFF. The CDR3, as DNA: TGTGCCAGCAGTTGGGGGGGGTCCCTATACAATGAGCAGTTCTTC.

The rearrangement uses TRBV5-1 and TRBJ2-3; D is ambiguous. V lost 0 bases, J lost 7 bases, and 21 bases lay in between. Germline V lookup: CDR1 SGHRS, CDR2 YFSETQ. CDR3 length equals 17 residues. CDR3: CASSLGVGSASTYTQYF. CDR3 DNA sequence: TGCGCCAGCAGCTTGGGCGTGGGTTCGGCTAGTACATATACGCAGTATTTT.

The sample holds many counts of this clonotype. The V and J genes are TRBV5-4 and TRBJ2-5, with D perhaps matching TRBD2 (5 bases). CDR1 and CDR2 from the germline V gene are SGHNT and YYREEE (reference sequence). This CDR3 region has 14 residues. Trimming cost V 4 bases and J 1 base, with 11 bases left between them. The CDR3 DNA sequence: TGTGCCAGCAGCCGAGTGGGAGCCCAAGAGACCCAGTACTTC. Translating it yields CASSRVGAQETQYF.

The table lists this clonotype with many counts. This chain links TRBV4-1 with TRBJ2-2; 11 bases match TRBD2. Germline V gives CDR1 MGHRA, CDR2 YSYEKL. The junction had 4 bases not matched to a gene; V was cut back by 1 base and J by 3 bases. CDR3 size: 17 residues. CDR3 sequence reads: CASSQVTSGDYTGELFF. CDR3 nucleotide sequence: TGCGCCAGCAGCCAAGTGACTAGCGGGGATTACACCGGGGAGCTGTTTTTT.

This clonotype was counted only a few times. The chain is built from TRBV6-4 and TRBJ1-1, with 7 positions matching TRBD1. The J segment lost 6 bases and the V segment lost 7 bases, leaving 8 bases of the junction unmatched. The CDR3 sequence is 13 residues long. The germline gives CDR1 MRHNA, CDR2 SNTAGT. The CDR3: CASTDRVGPEAFF. The CDR3 nucleotides are TGTGCCAGCACCGACAGGGTTGGGCCTGAAGCTTTCTTT.

The sample holds a few counts of this clonotype. V is TRBV18 and J is TRBJ2-5; D tentatively fits TRBD1 or TRBD2 (5 bases each). V shed 0 bases and J shed 2 bases, with 13 bases lying between them. Germline values: CDR1 KGHSH, CDR2 LQKENI. CDR3 length: 16 amino acids. CDR3: CASSPPNGGPQETQYF. CDR3 nucleotide sequence: TGTGCCAGCTCACCACCGAATGGGGGACCTCAAGAGACCCAGTACTTC.

This clonotype was seen a few times. The rearrangement joins TRBV7-9 to TRBJ2-1; D gene unclear. Germline values: CDR1 SEHNR, CDR2 FQNEAQ (reference sequence). CDR3 length: 15 residues. V gave up 6 bases and J gave up 5 bases, with 17 bases separating them. The CDR3 protein is CASRYWGNADNEQFF. CDR3 DNA: TGTGCCAGCAGATACTGGGGAAATGCCGACAATGAGCAGTTCTTC.

The gene calls are TRBV5-1 and TRBJ2-1, with 9 positions matching TRBD2. J gave up 2 bases and V 5 bases, and 5 bases lay outside the gene matches. Germline V gene sequence: CDR1 SGHRS, CDR2 YFSETQ. This CDR3 spans 15 amino acids. As DNA, the CDR3 is TGCGCCAGCAGGTTCGGCGGGGGGGCCTACAATGAGCAGTTCTTC. Translating it yields CASRFGGGAYNEQFF.

This clonotype has only a few counts. The CDR3 region is CASSLAERGGTGELFF. The CDR3 DNA follows: TGTGCCAGCAGCTTAGCGGAGCGGGGGGGCACCGGGGAGCTGTTTTTT. The chain recombines TRBV7-8 with TRBJ2-2; 10 bases agree with TRBD2. The germline CDR1 and CDR2 sequences are SGHVS and FQNEAQ. This CDR3 spans 16 amino acids. Trimming removed 0 bases from V and 4 bases from J; junction bases left unmatched: 2.

This chain uses TRBV7-9 with TRBJ1-5; 9 nucleotides align to TRBD1. The trim removed 1 base at V and 4 bases at J, leaving 5 bases unmatched. CDR3 length: 16 amino acids. Germline V gives CDR1 SEHNR, CDR2 FQNEAQ (reference sequence). The CDR3: CASSLGTGATNQPQHF. The CDR3 DNA reads TGTGCCAGCAGCTTAGGGACAGGGGCGACTAATCAGCCCCAGCATTTT.

The chain carries TRBV12-3 or TRBV12-4 and TRBJ1-4; perhaps TRBD1 as D (5 bases). V lost 7 bases to trimming and J lost 2 bases, with 8 bases between them. The CDR3 contains 13 residues. This CDR3 reads CASTGWTNEKLFF. CDR3 nucleotide sequence: TGTGCCAGCACAGGGTGGACTAATGAAAAACTGTTTTTT.

The chain joins TRBV11-2 to TRBJ2-7; TRBD2 is a possible D gene (6 bases). V was trimmed by 8 bases and J by 11 bases, leaving 13 bases between them. The CDR3 totals 10 residues. Germline V lookup: CDR1 SGHAT, CDR2 FQNNGV. The CDR3 region has the DNA TGTGCCAGCTCCGGGGGTTTGGAGTACTTC. Its translation is CASSGGLEYF.